The sequence of this TCR beta chain was determined in a study of blood T cell repertoires in COVID-19. As for the study in general: Acute and convalescent COVID-19 specimens originated in the United States, Italy and Spain. PBMCs, B-cell-depleted T cells, or T cells provided the cDNA or gDNA that made up the material.

Per the study methods: Amplification of reference gene primers provided the estimated nucleated cell counts. Assay used: immunoSEQ multiplex PCR; TCRdb lists only in-frame clones, some missing. D and trimming were read from the DNA, whereas the V and J calls and clone size are those reported in that table. The sample has around 150,000 clones, 75% to 90% seen once. Germline assignment: CDR1 MNHEY and CDR2 SVGEGT. Trimming removed 5 bases from V and 8 bases from J, with 15 bases in between. This CDR3 is 13 amino acids long. The sample taken for sequencing was peripheral blood. The sequence came from a human donor in a cohort sampled during active COVID-19. The chain couples TRBV6-2 or TRBV6-3 to TRBJ1-1, with D maybe TRBD1 (5 bases). The CDR3 bases are TGTGCCAGCAGTCCCTTCGGGGGGGTCGAAGCTTTCTTT. Translation gives CASSPFGGVEAFF.